This T cell receptor (beta chain) appears in the sequencing data of a study of T cell repertoires in cytomegalovirus infection. Turning to the study itself: Public TCR beta signature analysis indicated the presence of both CMV infection and matching HLA type. General study results and limits: Cumulative public TCR beta family frequency identified CMV carriers with the relevant HLA. HLA-C-restricted CMV-specific TCR beta clonotypes prevailed in the ex vivo response.

Each CDR3 protein gets one entry after TCRdb re-called the reads with MiXCR. This sample has approximately 240,000 distinct CDR3 sequences, with roughly an eighth found just once. This CDR3 has 13 residues. Trimming pared 8 bases from V and 1 base from J, leaving 9 bases between. Germline CDR1 reads MNHNS; CDR2 reads SASEGT. Many counts were recorded for this clonotype. The antigen is unknown. V gene TRBV6-1 combines with J gene TRBJ1-5, with a weak D call TRBD1 (5 bases). The clonotype comes from a human donor in good health (CMV status not recorded). Some clones in this sample may be carry-over from other donors' samples. The specimen was PBMCs. The DNA for the CDR3 is TGTGCCAGCGACAGTTCAAGCAATCAGCCCCAGCATTTT. It translates to CASDSSSNQPQHF.